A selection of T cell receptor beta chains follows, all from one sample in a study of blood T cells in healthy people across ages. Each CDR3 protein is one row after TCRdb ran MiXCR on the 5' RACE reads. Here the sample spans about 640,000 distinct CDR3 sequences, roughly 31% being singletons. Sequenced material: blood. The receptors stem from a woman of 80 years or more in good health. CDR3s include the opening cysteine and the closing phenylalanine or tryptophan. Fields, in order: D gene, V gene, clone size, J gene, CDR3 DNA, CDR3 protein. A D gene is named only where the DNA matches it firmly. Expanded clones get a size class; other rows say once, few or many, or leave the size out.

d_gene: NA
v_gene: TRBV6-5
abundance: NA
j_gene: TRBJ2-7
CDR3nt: TGTGCCAGCAGCCGCTGCGGGGACAGCTCCTACGAGCAGTACTTC
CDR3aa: CASSRCGDSSYEQYF

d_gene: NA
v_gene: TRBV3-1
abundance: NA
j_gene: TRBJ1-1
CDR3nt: TGTGCCAGCAGCCTAACAACCGGTGGAGCGAATCCTTTCTTT
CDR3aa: CASSLTTGGANPFF

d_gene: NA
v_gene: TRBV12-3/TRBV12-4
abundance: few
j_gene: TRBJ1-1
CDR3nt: TGTGCCAGCAGTTGGGAGATGAACACTGAAGCTTTCTTT
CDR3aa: CASSWEMNTEAFF

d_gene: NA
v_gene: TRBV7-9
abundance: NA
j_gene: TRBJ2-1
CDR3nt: TGTGCCAGCAGCTTAGGACAGAGCAATGAACAGTTCTTC
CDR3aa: CASSLGQSNEQFF

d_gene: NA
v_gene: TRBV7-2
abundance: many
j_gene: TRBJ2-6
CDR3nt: TGTGCCAGCAGCTTAGAAGGCAGGGGTAGCTCTGGGGCCAACGTCCTGACTTTC
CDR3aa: CASSLEGRGSSGANVLTF

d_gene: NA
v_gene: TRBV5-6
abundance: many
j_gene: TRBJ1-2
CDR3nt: TGTGCCAGCAGCTTAACTCACACAGGGTTTGGTGGCTACACCTTC
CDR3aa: CASSLTHTGFGGYTF

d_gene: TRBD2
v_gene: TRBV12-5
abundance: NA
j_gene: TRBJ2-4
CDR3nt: TGTGCTAGTGGTTTAGGGACTAGCGGGGGAGTAGCCAAAAACATTCAGTACTTC
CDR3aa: CASGLGTSGGVAKNIQYF

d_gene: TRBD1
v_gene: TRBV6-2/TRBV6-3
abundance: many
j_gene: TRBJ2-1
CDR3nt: TGTGCCAGCAGTTGGACAGGGGGCTACAATGAGCAGTTCTTC
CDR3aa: CASSWTGGYNEQFF

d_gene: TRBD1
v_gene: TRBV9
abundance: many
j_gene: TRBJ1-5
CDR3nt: TGTGCCAGCAGCCCCCAAGACAGGGGGAATCAGCCCCAGCATTTT
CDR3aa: CASSPQDRGNQPQHF

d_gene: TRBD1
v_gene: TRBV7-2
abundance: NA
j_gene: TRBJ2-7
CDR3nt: TGTGCCAGCAGCTGGGGACAGGGAAGAGGCTCCTACGAGCAGTACTTC
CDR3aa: CASSWGQGRGSYEQYF

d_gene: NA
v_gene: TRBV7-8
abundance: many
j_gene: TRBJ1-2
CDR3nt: TGTGCCAGCAGCCCAGACAGGATCTCTATGGGTGGCTACACCTTC
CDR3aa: CASSPDRISMGGYTF

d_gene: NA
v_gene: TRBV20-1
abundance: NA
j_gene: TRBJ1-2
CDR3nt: TGCAGTGCTAGGACTCCGGACCGTAACTATGGCTACACCTTC
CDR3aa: CSARTPDRNYGYTF

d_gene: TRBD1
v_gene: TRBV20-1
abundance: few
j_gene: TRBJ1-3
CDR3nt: TGCAGTGCTGAGCAGGGGGACGGAAACACCATATATTTT
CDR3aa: CSAEQGDGNTIYF

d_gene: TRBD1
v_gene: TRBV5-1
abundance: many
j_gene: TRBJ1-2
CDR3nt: TGCGCCAGCAGCTGGGGACAGGGTGGCTACACCTTC
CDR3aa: CASSWGQGGYTF

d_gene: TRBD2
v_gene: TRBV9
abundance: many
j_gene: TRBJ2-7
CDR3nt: TGTGCCAGCAGCGTAGGCCCTAGCGGGGAATACGAGCAGTACTTC
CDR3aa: CASSVGPSGEYEQYF

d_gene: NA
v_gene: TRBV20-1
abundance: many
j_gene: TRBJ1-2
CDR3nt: TGCAGTGCTAGCCCTACAGGGAGAGGCTATGGCTACACCTTC
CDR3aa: CSASPTGRGYGYTF